The clone carrying this T cell receptor (beta chain) was found a few times. The sample comes from a study of blood T cells in healthy people across ages. It was with a sample-barcoded 5' primer and a J-beta primer mix that a second PCR of roughly 7 to 12 cycles was run. TCRdb redid the calling of the 5' RACE reads with MiXCR, one entry per CDR3 protein. The repertoire consists of about 1.1 million distinct CDR3 sequences, with about two fifths occurring once and the leading ten covering approximately 14%. Germline V CDR1 and CDR2: SGHNT, YYREEE (reference sequence). This CDR3 has 16 residues. The V gene end was trimmed by 4 bases and the J gene end by 11 bases; junction bases not matched to a gene: 16.

This sequence was found in a young man in good health. This chain uses TRBV5-4 with TRBJ2-5; TRBD2 agrees at 11 bases. The sequenced sample was blood. The CDR3 spells CASSPKTSGSDNEQYF. As DNA, the CDR3 is TGTGCCAGCAGCCCTAAAACTAGCGGGAGTGACAATGAGCAGTACTTC.